This entry concerns a single TCR beta chain. What it binds is unknown. The source of the sample is a study of cytomegalovirus exposure and HLA in healthy donors. Study results and limitations: According to the study, roughly 160 TCR beta chains were cytomegalovirus-associated. A later analysis linked a missense variant in DCLRE1C to the trimming of TCR beta V and J genes. Likely technical artifact: a cluster of highly shared sequence variants.

The study ran its PCR with 60 Vbeta and 13 Jbeta primers. Produced via immunoSEQ multiplex PCR; TCRdb's table is partial and in-frame only. The profile covers a few hundred thousand clones, with 60% to 80% appearing a single time and 1.8% taken by the ten largest. The receptor was isolated from a woman aged 25 to 39 in good health and CMV-seronegative. The source material was PBMCs.

The CDR3 DNA sequence: TGCAGCGGGTCGCACACGAGCGGTACTGAAGCTTTCTTT. It codes for CSGSHTSGTEAFF. V is TRBV29-1 and J is TRBJ1-1; D not certain. Trimming took off 7 bases at V and 5 bases at J, with 17 bases between the two ends. The CDR3 runs to 13 residues. Germline V lookup: CDR1 SQVTM, CDR2 ANQGSEA.